The 17 T cell receptor beta chains given below trace back to one sample, sequenced in a study of shared T cell receptors in the human thymus. The method was immunoSEQ multiplex PCR; TCRdb's version includes in-frame clones alone and lacks a portion of them. The sample shows about 730,000 clones, 70% to 90% of them seen only once. These data were also reused for a study on human thymus T cells.

Sequenced: thymocytes. These receptors all stem from a girl less than two years old with a congenital heart defect.

This chain joins TRBV7-4 and TRBJ1-4, with 10 bases that match TRBD1. With 1 base clipped from V and 4 bases from J, the junction kept 6 bases outside the gene matches. Per the germline V gene, CDR1 is SGHVT and CDR2 is SQSDAQ. The CDR3 sequence is 17 residues long. CDR3 residues: CASSLVDRGSGNEKLFF. The CDR3 region has the DNA TGTGCCAGCAGCTTAGTGGACAGGGGGTCTGGTAATGAAAAACTGTTTTTT.

V is TRBV5-5 and J is TRBJ2-5; D is possibly TRBD1 (7 bases). Germline V gene lookup returns CDR1 SGHKS and CDR2 YYEKEE (reference sequence). Trimming took 6 bases from V and 5 from J, leaving 14 bases between them. The CDR3 extends over 13 amino acids. The CDR3 protein is CASTRQGGETQYF. The DNA of the CDR3 is TGTGCCAGCACAAGACAGGGAGGCGAGACCCAGTACTTC.

The V and J genes are TRBV6-1 and TRBJ1-2, with TRBD1 as a possible D gene (5 bases). V lost 6 bases and J lost 1, with 12 bases in between. This CDR3 contains 14 residues. Germline loops: CDR1 MNHNS, CDR2 SASEGT. CDR3 sequence reads: CASRTEFRNYGYTF. The CDR3 bases are TGTGCCAGCAGGACAGAATTCCGTAACTATGGCTACACCTTC.

The chain employs TRBV5-5 and TRBJ1-2, with D hard to call. The CDR3 length is 15 residues. Germline CDR1 SGHKS, CDR2 YYEKEE (reference sequence). The V end lost 6 bases, the J end lost 7 bases, and 22 bases lay between the germline ends. The CDR3 region is CASNGYQEGYSGYTF. The CDR3 region has the DNA TGTGCCAGCAATGGTTATCAGGAGGGTTACAGTGGCTACACCTTC.

J is TRBJ1-1 and V is TRBV4-3; tentative D call: TRBD1 (6 bases). Germline-derived CDR1 and CDR2 are LGHNA and YSLEER. V lost 0 bases and J lost 0, with 11 bases in between. There are 16 residues in the CDR3. Written as DNA, the CDR3 is TGCGCCAGCAGCCAAGATAGGGGGGGGTTGAACACTGAAGCTTTCTTT. Amino acid sequence: CASSQDRGGLNTEAFF.

This sequence joins TRBV4-3 and TRBJ1-2; weak D call: TRBD1 (6 bases). V gave up 2 bases and J gave up 8 bases, with 18 bases separating them. Germline assignment: CDR1 LGHNA and CDR2 YSLEER. The CDR3 runs 15 residues. CDR3 sequence: CASSQRQPKTGGYTF. CDR3 sequence (DNA): TGCGCCAGCAGCCAAAGGCAGCCCAAAACAGGGGGCTACACCTTC.

The genes are TRBV4-1 and TRBJ2-5; D perhaps matches TRBD1 (5 bases). TRBJ2-7 explains the end of the DNA better; the J call may be wrong. This CDR3 is 17 amino acids long. Germline V gene lookup returns CDR1 MGHRA and CDR2 YSYEKL. For the CDR3, the DNA is TGCGCCAGCAGCCAATTCCTCGCGCCAGGGATGTCCTACGAGCAGTACTTC. It encodes CASSQFLAPGMSYEQYF.

V and J are TRBV5-4 and TRBJ2-2; D possibly corresponds to TRBD1 (6 bases). Germline loops: CDR1 SGHNT, CDR2 YYREEE (reference sequence). Trimming removed 0 bases at V and 0 bases at J, with 15 bases between. The CDR3 length is 18 residues. CDR3 residues: CASSLGWAHRANTGELFF. For the CDR3, the DNA is TGTGCCAGCAGCTTGGGGTGGGCCCACAGGGCGAACACCGGGGAGCTGTTTTTT.

The chain has TRBV7-9 and TRBJ1-6; TRBD1 matches at 8 bases. The germline V gene has CDR1 SEHNR and CDR2 FQNEAQ (reference sequence). The CDR3 sequence is 17 residues long. The junction had 13 bases not matched to a gene; V was cut back by 4 bases and J by 8 bases. The CDR3 loop is CASSSTTQGAEDSPLHF. Here the CDR3 DNA reads TGTGCCAGCAGCTCGACCACCCAGGGGGCTGAGGATTCACCCCTCCACTTT. Using reference TRBV7-9 and TRBJ1-6 for the parts outside the CDR3, the full variable domain is DTGVSQNPRHKITKRGQNVTFRCDPISEHNRLYWYRQTLGQGPEFLTYFQNEAQLEKSRLLSDRFSAERPKGSFSTLEIQRTEQGDSAMYLCASSSTTQGAEDSPLHFGNGTRLTVT.

This clone was observed a single time. The gene calls are TRBV5-1 and TRBJ2-6; 9 bases are shared with TRBD1. Germline V CDR1 and CDR2: SGHRS, YFSETQ. V lost 4 bases, J lost 0 bases, and 8 bases stayed unmatched. The CDR3 has 18 residues. CDR3 DNA: TGCGCCAGCAGCCCCGGACAGGGGAAAGGCTCTGGGGCCAACGTCCTGACTTTC. Its translation is CASSPGQGKGSGANVLTF.

The chain uses TRBV27 and TRBJ2-1; D is possibly TRBD1 (5 bases). CDR1 and CDR2 (germline): MNHEY, SMNVEV (reference sequence). The length of the CDR3 is 15 residues. The germline V and J ends were trimmed by 2 bases and 2 bases, with 10 bases remaining between them. The CDR3 bases are TGTGCCAGCAGTTTAAGGGGCAGCCCCTACAATGAGCAGTTCTTC. Amino acid sequence: CASSLRGSPYNEQFF.

The gene calls are TRBV7-2 and TRBJ2-7; perhaps TRBD1 as D (5 bases). Germline CDR1 SGHTA, CDR2 FQGNSA. V shed 5 bases and J shed 0 bases, with 20 bases lying between them. The CDR3 is 17 amino acids. CDR3: CASSAPQGQLLSYEQYF. As DNA, the CDR3 is TGTGCCAGCAGCGCTCCCCAGGGCCAACTCCTCTCCTACGAGCAGTACTTC.

V is TRBV5-4 and J is TRBJ1-1; 9 bases line up with TRBD1. V trimming: 4 bases; J trimming: 4 bases; junction bases outside the gene matches: 8. Germline loops: CDR1 SGHNT, CDR2 YYREEE (reference sequence). The length of the CDR3 is 15 residues. The CDR3 DNA reads TGTGCCAGCAGCCCCGGACAGGGGAGAGGCACTGAAGCTTTCTTT. Protein product: CASSPGQGRGTEAFF.

The chain employs TRBV4-3 and TRBJ2-5, with 7 bases matching TRBD2. This CDR3 is built from 17 residues. Trimming cost V 1 base and J 2 bases; bases outside gene matches: 10. The germline V gene encodes CDR1 LGHNA and CDR2 YSLEER. The CDR3 region is CASSQARRGTSQETQYF. CDR3 nucleotides: TGCGCCAGCAGCCAAGCGAGGCGGGGGACCTCGCAAGAGACCCAGTACTTC.

The chain recombines TRBV6-5 with TRBJ2-7; 8 positions match TRBD1. CDR3 size: 13 residues. The V gene's germline CDR1 is MNHEY and CDR2 SVGAGI. As DNA, the CDR3 is TGTGCGCTAAGCCGGGACAGGCGCTACGAGCAGTACTTC. Its translation is CALSRDRRYEQYF.

The rearrangement uses TRBV4-1 and TRBJ1-2; tentative D call: TRBD1 (6 bases). The CDR3 length is 21 residues. V was pared by 0 bases and J by 8 bases, with 34 bases between. The germline V gene encodes CDR1 MGHRA and CDR2 YSYEKL. The CDR3 reads CASSQDNQDEQGFGSICGYTF. The CDR3 DNA reads TGCGCCAGCAGCCAAGACAACCAAGACGAACAGGGTTTCGGATCTATCTGCGGCTACACCTTC.

This chain links TRBV7-2 with TRBJ2-7, with a possible D match to TRBD1 (6 bases). From germline, CDR1 is SGHTA and CDR2 FQGNSA. V lost 5 bases, J lost 3 bases, and 8 bases lay in between. This CDR3 spans 12 amino acids. Written as DNA, the CDR3 is TGTGCCAGCAGCGGGGGCGACTACGAGCAGTACTTC. This translates into CASSGGDYEQYF.